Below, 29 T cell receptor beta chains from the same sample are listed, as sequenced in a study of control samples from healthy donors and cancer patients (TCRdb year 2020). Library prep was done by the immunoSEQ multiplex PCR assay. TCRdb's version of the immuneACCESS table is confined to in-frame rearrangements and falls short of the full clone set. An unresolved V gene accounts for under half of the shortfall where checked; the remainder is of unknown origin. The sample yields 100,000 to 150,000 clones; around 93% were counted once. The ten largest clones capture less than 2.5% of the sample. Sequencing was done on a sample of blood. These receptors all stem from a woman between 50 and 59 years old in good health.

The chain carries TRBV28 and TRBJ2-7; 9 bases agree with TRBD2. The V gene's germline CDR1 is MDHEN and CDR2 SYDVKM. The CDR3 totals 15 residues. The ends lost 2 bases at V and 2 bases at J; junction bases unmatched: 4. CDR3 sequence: CASSLALAGTYEQYF. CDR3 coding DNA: TGTGCCAGCAGTTTAGCTCTAGCGGGGACCTACGAGCAGTACTTC.

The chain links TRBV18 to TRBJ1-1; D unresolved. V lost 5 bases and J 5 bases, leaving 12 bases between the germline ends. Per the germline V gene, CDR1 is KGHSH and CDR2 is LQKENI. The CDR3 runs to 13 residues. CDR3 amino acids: CASSDSQRTEAFF. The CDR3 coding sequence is TGTGCCAGCTCAGACTCGCAGCGGACTGAAGCTTTCTTT.

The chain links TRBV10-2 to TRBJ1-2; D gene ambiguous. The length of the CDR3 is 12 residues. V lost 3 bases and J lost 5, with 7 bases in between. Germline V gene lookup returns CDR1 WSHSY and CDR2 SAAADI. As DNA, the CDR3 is TGCGCCAGCAGTGAAGGAGGGTATGGCTACACCTTC. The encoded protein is CASSEGGYGYTF.

CDR3 sequence reads: CASSLAGRNTIYF. The CDR3 region has the DNA TGTGCCAGCAGCTTAGCGGGCAGAAACACCATATATTTT. The chain couples TRBV7-9 to TRBJ1-3; D not resolved. Germline CDR1 is SEHNR and CDR2 is FQNEAQ (reference sequence). The CDR3 length is 13 residues. The V and J ends lost 0 bases and 5 bases respectively, with 5 bases between them.

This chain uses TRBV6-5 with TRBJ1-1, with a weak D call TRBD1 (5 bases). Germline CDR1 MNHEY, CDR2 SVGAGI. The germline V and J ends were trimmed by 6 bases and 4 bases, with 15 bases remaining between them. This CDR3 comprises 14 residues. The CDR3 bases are TGTGCCAGCAGGACGGACATGGTGGGCACTGAAGCTTTCTTT. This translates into CASRTDMVGTEAFF.

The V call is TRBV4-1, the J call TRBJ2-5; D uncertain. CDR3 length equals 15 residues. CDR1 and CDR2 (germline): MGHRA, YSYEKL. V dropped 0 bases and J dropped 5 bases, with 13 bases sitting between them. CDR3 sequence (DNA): TGCGCCAGCAGCCAAGATAATGGTCCCTTGGAGACCCAGTACTTC. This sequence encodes CASSQDNGPLETQYF.

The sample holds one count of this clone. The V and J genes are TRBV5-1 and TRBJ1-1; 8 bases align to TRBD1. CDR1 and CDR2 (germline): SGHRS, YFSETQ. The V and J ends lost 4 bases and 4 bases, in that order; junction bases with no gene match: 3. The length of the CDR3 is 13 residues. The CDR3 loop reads CASSADRVTEAFF. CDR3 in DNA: TGCGCCAGCAGCGCGGACAGGGTCACTGAAGCTTTCTTT. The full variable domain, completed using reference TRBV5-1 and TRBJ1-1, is KAGVTQTPRYLIKTRGQQVTLSCSPISGHRSVSWYQQTPGQGLQFLFEYFSETQRNKGNFPGRFSGRQFSNSRSEMNVSTLELGDSALYLCASSADRVTEAFFGQGTRLTVV.

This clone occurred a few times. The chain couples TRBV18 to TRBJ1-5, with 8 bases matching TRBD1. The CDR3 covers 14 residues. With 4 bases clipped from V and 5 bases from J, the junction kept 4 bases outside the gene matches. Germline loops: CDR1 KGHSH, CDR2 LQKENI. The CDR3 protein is CASSLGTGYQPQHF. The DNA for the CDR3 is TGTGCCAGCTCACTTGGGACAGGCTATCAGCCCCAGCATTTT.

The CDR3 protein is CSVEVVGQATYNEQFF. The CDR3 DNA follows: TGCAGCGTTGAAGTGGTCGGACAGGCCACCTACAATGAGCAGTTCTTC. The V gene is TRBV29-1, the J gene TRBJ2-1, with 7 nucleotides matching TRBD1. J lost 2 bases, V lost 1 base, and 8 bases had no gene match. Germline V gene data show CDR1 as SQVTM and CDR2 as ANQGSEA. The CDR3 sequence is 16 residues long.

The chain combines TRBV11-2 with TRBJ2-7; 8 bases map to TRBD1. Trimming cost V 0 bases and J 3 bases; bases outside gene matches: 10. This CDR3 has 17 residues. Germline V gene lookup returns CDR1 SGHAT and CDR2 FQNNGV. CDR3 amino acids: CASSLERAGTGLYEQYF. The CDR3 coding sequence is TGTGCCAGCAGCTTAGAACGCGCCGGGACAGGCCTCTACGAGCAGTACTTC.

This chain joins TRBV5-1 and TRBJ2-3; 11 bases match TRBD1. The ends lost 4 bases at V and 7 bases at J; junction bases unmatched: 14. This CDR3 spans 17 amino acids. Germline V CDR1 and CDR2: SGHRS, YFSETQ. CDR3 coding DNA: TGCGCCAGCAGCGCGGACGGACAGGGGGCGCTTTTGAATACGCAGTATTTT. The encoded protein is CASSADGQGALLNTQYF.

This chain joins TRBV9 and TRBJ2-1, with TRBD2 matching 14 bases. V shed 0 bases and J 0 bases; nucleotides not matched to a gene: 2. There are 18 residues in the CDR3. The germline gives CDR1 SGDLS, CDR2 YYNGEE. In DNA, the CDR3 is TGTGCCAGCAGCGTAGGACTAGCGGGGGGGAGCTCCTACAATGAGCAGTTCTTC. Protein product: CASSVGLAGGSSYNEQFF.

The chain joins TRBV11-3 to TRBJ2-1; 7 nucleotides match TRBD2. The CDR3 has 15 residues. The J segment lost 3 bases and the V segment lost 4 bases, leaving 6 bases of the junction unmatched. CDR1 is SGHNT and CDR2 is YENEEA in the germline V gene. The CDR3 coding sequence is TGTGCCAGCAGCTCAAGACTAGCAGACTACAATGAGCAGTTCTTC. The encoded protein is CASSSRLADYNEQFF.

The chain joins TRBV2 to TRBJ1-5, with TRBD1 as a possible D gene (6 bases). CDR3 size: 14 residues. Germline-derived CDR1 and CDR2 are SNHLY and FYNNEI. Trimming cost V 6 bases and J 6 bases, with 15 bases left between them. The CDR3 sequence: CASSSTGIGQPQHF. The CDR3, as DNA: TGTGCCAGCAGCTCCACAGGGATCGGTCAGCCCCAGCATTTT.

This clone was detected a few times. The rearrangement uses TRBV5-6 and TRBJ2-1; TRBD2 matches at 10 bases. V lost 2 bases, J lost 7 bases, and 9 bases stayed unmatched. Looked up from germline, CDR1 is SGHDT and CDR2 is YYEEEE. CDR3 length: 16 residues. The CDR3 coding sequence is TGTGCCAGCAGCTTCACCTTCTTAGCGGGAGGTAATGAGCAGTTCTTC. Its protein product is CASSFTFLAGGNEQFF.

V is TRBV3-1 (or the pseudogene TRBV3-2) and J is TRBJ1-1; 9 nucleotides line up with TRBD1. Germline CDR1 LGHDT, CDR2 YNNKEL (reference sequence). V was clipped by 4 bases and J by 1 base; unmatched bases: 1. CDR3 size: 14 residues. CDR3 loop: CASSPGQGNTEAFF. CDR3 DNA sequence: TGTGCCAGCAGCCCGGGACAGGGGAACACTGAAGCTTTCTTT.

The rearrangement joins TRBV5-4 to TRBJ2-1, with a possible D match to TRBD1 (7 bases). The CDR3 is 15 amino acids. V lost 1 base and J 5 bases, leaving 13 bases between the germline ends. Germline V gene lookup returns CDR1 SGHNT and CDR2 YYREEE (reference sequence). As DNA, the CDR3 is TGTGCCAGCAGCTTGCGGACAGGAGGGGACAATGAGCAGTTCTTC. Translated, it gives CASSLRTGGDNEQFF.

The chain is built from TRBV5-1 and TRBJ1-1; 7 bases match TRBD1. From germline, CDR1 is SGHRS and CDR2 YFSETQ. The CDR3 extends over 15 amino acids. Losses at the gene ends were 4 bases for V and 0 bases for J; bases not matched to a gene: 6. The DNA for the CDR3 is TGCGCCAGCAGCCGCCGGACAGGATTGAACACTGAAGCTTTCTTT. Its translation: CASSRRTGLNTEAFF.

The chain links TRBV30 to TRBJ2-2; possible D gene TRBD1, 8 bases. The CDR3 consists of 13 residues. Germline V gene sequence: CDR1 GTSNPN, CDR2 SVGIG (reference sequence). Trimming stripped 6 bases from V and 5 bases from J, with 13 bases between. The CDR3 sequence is CACHRGGTGELFF. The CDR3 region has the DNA TGTGCCTGCCACAGGGGGGGAACCGGGGAGCTGTTTTTT.

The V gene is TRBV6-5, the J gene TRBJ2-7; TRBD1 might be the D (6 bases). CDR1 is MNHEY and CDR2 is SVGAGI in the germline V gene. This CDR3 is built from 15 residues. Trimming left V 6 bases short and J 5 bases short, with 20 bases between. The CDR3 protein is CASRGIQGISHEQYF. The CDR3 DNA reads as TGTGCCAGCAGGGGAATCCAGGGGATTAGTCACGAGCAGTACTTC.

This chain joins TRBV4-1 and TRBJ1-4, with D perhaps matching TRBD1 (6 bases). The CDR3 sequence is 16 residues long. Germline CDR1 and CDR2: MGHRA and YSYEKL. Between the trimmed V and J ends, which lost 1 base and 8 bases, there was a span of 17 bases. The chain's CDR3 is CASSQAWGRGGEKLFF. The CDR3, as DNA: TGCGCCAGCAGCCAAGCATGGGGCAGGGGCGGGGAAAAACTGTTTTTT.

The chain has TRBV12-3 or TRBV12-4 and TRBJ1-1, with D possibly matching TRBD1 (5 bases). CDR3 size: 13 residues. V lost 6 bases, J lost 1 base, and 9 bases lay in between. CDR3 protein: CASRPTGNTEAFF. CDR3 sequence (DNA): TGTGCCAGCAGACCCACAGGGAACACTGAAGCTTTCTTT.

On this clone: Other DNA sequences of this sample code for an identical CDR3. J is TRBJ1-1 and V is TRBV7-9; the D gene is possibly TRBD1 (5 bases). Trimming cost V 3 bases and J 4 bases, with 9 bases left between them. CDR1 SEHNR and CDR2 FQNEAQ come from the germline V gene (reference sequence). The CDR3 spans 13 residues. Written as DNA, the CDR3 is TGTGCCAGCAGCTTGGGTACAGGCACTGAAGCTTTCTTT. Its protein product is CASSLGTGTEAFF.

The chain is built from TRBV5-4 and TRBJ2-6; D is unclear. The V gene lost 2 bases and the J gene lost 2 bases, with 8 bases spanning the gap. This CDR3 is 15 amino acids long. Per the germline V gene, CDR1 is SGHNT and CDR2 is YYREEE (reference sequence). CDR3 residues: CASSFEVPGANVLTF. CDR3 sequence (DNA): TGTGCCAGCAGCTTTGAGGTCCCTGGGGCCAACGTCCTGACTTTC. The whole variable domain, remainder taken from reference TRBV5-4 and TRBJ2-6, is ETGVTQSPTHLIKTRGQQVTLRCSSQSGHNTVSWYQQALGQGPQFIFQYYREEENGRGNFPPRFSGLQFPNYSSELNVNALELDDSALYLCASSFEVPGANVLTFGAGSRLTVL.

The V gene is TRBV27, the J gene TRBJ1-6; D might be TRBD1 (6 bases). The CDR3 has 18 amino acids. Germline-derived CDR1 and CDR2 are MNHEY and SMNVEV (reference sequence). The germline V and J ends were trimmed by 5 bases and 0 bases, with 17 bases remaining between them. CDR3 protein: CASSPTGRLSSYNSPLHF. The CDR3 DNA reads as TGTGCCAGCAGTCCGACAGGACGATTAAGCTCCTATAATTCACCCCTCCACTTT.

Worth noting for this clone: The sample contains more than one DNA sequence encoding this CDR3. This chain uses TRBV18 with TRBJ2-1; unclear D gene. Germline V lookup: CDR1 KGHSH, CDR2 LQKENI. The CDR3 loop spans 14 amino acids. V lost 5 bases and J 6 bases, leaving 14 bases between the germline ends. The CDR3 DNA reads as TGTGCCAGCTCATTATCCCGGAATCCCAATGAGCAGTTCTTC. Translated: CASSLSRNPNEQFF.

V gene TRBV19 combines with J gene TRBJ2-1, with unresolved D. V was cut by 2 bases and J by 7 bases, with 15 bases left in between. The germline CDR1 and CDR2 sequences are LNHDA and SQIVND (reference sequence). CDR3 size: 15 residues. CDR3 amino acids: CASSIISLTGNEQFF. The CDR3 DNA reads TGTGCCAGTAGTATAATAAGCTTAACTGGAAATGAGCAGTTCTTC.

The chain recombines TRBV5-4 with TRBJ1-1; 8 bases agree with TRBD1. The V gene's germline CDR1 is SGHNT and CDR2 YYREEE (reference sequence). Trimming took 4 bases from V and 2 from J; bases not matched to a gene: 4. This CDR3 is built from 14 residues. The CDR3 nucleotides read TGTGCCAGCAGCCGACAGGGGAGCAACACTGAAGCTTTCTTT. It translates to CASSRQGSNTEAFF.

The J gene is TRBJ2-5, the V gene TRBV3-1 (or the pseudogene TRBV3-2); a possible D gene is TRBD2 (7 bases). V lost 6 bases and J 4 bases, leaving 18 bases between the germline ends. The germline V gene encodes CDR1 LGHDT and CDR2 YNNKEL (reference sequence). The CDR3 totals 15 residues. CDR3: CASSQSGRGRETQYF. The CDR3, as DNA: TGTGCCAGCAGTCAAAGCGGGCGGGGGCGAGAGACCCAGTACTTC.